This paragraph reports one TCR beta chain. The antigen is undetermined. The CDR3 contains 14 residues. Between the trimmed V and J ends, which lost 6 bases and 5 bases, there was a span of 13 bases. The germline V gene has CDR1 SEHNR and CDR2 FQNEAQ (reference sequence). Among the donors, all were healthy bone marrow donors. The data were taken from a study of cytomegalovirus exposure and HLA in healthy donors. Study results and limitations: Analysis was carried out at a later point, and it linked a missense DCLRE1C variant to TCR beta V- and J-gene trimming. Common viral pathogens (according to a later analysis) appeared linked to several of the most significant clusters. Available immune exposure information was restricted to CMV serostatus only.

The study ran its PCR with 60 Vbeta and 13 Jbeta primers. Libraries were prepared by immunoSEQ multiplex PCR; TCRdb keeps only in-frame clonotypes and omits some of them. This table holds around 150,000 clones, about 85% found once. V gene TRBV7-9 combines with J gene TRBJ2-2, with a tentative D call TRBD1 (6 bases). This receptor was obtained from a man younger than 30 in good health and CMV-seronegative. Sequenced: PBMCs. The CDR3 DNA reads as TGTGCCAGCAGAACCCGAGGGGGAACCGGGGAGCTGTTTTTT. Residues: CASRTRGGTGELFF.